What follows are 3 T cell receptor beta chains derived from one specimen sequenced in a study of tumor and adjacent non-tumor tissue in lung cancer. No cell sorting was done before RNA was extracted from the tissue. A modified ARM-PCR protocol with three rounds of nested PCR amplified TCRbeta. TCRdb passed the multiplex PCR reads through MiXCR, listing each CDR3 protein once. The data show 90,000 to 110,000 distinct CDR3 sequences, roughly 73% seen once. Source material: lung tumor tissue. These receptors were taken from a woman aged 60-70 years with non-small cell lung cancer.

This chain joins TRBV6-5 and TRBJ2-3, with a tentative D call TRBD2 (6 bases). Trimming took 5 bases from V and 14 from J, leaving 23 bases between them. The CDR3 covers 14 residues. Looked up from germline, CDR1 is MNHEY and CDR2 is SVGAGI. The CDR3 nucleotides read TGTGCCAGCAGTACGGGGGATGCGGTAGATATGCGGTATTTT. Translating it yields CASSTGDAVDMRYF.

Details on this clonotype: One junction end does not reproduce the germline sequence, and a read error may be involved. The V call is TRBV13, the J call TRBJ1-6, with TRBD1 matching over 7 bases. In germline, CDR1 is PRHDT, CDR2 FYEKMQ (reference sequence). The CDR3 consists of 16 residues. The CDR3 region is CASSFPGQSGSSPLHF. The CDR3 region has the DNA TGTGCCAGTAGCTTTCCGGGACAGAGTGGGAGTTCACCCCTCCACTTT.

About this clonotype itself: A much more abundant neighbour one base away suggests this may be a read error. The rearrangement joins TRBV28 to TRBJ1-6; D not certain. The CDR3 has 14 amino acids. Germline V gene data show CDR1 as MDHEN and CDR2 as SYDVKM. CDR3 sequence (DNA): TGTGCCAACAGTTCGTCCTTCGCGGGTTCACCCCTCCACTTT. It specifies CANSSSFAGSPLHF.